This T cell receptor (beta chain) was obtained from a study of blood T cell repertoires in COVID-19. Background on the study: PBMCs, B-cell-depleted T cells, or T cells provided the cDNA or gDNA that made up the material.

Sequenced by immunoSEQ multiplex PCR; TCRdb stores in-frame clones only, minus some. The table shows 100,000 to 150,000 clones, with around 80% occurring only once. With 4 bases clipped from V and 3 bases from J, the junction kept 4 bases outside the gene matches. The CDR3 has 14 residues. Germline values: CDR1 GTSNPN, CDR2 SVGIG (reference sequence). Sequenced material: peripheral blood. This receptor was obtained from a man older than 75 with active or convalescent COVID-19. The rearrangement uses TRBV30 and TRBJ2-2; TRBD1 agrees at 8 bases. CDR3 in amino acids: CAWIGQGYTGELFF. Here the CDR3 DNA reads TGTGCCTGGATCGGACAGGGATACACCGGGGAGCTGTTTTTT.